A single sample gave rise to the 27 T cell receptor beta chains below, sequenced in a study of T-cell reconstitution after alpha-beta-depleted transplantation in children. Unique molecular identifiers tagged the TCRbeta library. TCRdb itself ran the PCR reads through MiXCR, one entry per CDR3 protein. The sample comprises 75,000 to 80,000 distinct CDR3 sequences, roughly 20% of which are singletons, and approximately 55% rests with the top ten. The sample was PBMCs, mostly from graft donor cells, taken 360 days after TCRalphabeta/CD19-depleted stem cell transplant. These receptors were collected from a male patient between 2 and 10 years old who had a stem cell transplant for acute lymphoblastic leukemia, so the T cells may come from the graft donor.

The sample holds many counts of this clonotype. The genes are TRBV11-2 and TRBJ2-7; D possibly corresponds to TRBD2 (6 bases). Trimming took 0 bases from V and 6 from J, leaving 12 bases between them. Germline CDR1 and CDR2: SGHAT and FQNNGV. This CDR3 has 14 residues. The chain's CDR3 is CASSLDRLVAEQYF. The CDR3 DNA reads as TGTGCCAGCAGCTTAGACCGACTAGTTGCCGAGCAGTACTTC.

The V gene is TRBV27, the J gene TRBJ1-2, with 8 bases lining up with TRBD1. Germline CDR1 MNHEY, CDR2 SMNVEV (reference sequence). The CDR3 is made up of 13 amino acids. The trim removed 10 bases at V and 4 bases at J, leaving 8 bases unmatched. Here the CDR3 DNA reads TGTGCCACGACAGGGGACCTCGCCTATGGCTACACCTTC. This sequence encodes CATTGDLAYGYTF.

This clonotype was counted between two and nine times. The CDR3 nucleotides are TGCGCCAGCAGTCTCGGGACAAACACAGATACGCAGTATTTT. It specifies CASSLGTNTDTQYF. This rearrangement joins TRBV5-1 to TRBJ2-3, with a possible D match to TRBD1 (6 bases). Trimming removed 5 bases from V and 2 bases from J, with 12 bases in between. Looked up from germline, CDR1 is SGHRS and CDR2 is YFSETQ. This CDR3 is built from 14 residues.

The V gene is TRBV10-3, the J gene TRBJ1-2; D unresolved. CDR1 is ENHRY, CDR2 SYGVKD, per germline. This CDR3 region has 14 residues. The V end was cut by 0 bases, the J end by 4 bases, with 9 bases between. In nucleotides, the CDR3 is TGTGCCATCAGTGAGTCGGAGACGGTCTATGGCTACACCTTC. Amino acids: CAISESETVYGYTF.

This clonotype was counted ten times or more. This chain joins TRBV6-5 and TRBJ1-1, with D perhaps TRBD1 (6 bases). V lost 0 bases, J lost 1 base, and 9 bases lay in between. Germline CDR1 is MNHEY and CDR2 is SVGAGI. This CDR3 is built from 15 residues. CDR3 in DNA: TGTGCCAGCAGTTACTCCGGGGGCGGGAACACTGAAGCTTTCTTT. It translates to CASSYSGGGNTEAFF.

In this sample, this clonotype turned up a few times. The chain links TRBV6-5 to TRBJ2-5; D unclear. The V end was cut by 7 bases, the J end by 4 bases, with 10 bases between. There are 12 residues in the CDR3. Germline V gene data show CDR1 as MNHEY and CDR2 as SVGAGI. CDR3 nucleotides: TGTGCCAGCAAAAGCTACGGAGAGACCCAGTACTTC. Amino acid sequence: CASKSYGETQYF.

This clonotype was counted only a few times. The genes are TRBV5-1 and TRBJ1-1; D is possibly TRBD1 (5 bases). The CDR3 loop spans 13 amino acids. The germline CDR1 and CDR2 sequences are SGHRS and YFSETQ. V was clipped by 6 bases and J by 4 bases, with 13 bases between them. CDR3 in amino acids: CASMIGGSTEAFF. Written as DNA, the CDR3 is TGCGCCAGCATGATCGGGGGGAGCACTGAAGCTTTCTTT.

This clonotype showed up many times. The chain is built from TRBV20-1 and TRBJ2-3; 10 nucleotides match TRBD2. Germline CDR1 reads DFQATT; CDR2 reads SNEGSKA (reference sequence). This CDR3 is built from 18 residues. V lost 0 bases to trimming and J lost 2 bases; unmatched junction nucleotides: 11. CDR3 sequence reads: CSARDLQSGRALTDTQYF. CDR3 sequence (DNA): TGCAGTGCTAGAGATCTCCAAAGCGGGAGGGCCCTCACAGATACGCAGTATTTT.

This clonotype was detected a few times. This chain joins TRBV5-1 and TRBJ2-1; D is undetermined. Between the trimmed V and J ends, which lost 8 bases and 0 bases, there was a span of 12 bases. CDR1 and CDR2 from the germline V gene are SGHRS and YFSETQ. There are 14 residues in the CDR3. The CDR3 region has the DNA TGCGCCAGTAAGCCGGGTAGCTCCTACAATGAGCAGTTCTTC. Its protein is CASKPGSSYNEQFF.

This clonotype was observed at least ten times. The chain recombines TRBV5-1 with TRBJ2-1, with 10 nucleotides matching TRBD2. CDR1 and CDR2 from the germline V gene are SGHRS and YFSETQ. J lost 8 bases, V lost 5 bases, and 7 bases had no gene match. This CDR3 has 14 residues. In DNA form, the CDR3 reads TGCGCCAGCAGACTAGCGGGACCTCACTATGAGCAGTTCTTC. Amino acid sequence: CASRLAGPHYEQFF.

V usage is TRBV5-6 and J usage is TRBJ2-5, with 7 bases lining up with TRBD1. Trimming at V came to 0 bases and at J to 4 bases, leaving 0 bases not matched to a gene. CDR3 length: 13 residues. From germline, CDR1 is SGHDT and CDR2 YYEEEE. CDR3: CASSLDRGETQYF. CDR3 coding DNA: TGTGCCAGCAGCTTGGACAGGGGAGAGACCCAGTACTTC.

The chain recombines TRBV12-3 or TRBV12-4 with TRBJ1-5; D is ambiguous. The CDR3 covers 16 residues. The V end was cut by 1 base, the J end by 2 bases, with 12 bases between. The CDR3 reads CASSLGLLIGNQPQHF. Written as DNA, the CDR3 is TGTGCCAGCAGTTTAGGGCTCCTCATAGGCAATCAGCCCCAGCATTTT.

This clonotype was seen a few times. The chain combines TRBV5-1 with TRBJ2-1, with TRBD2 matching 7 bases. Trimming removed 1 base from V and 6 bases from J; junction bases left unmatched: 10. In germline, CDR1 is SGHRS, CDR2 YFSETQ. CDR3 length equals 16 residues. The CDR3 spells CASSLWSGGSSNEQFF. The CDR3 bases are TGCGCCAGCAGCTTGTGGTCCGGGGGGAGTTCCAATGAGCAGTTCTTC. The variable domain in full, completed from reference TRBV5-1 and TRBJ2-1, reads KAGVTQTPRYLIKTRGQQVTLSCSPISGHRSVSWYQQTPGQGLQFLFEYFSETQRNKGNFPGRFSGRQFSNSRSEMNVSTLELGDSALYLCASSLWSGGSSNEQFFGPGTRLTVL.

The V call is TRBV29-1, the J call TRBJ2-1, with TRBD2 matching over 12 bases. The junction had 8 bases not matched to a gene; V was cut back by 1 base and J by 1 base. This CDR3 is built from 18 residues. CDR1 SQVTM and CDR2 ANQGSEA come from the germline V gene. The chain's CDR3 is CSVEGKLAGGLSYNEQFF. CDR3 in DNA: TGCAGCGTTGAAGGGAAACTAGCGGGAGGTTTGTCCTACAATGAGCAGTTCTTC.

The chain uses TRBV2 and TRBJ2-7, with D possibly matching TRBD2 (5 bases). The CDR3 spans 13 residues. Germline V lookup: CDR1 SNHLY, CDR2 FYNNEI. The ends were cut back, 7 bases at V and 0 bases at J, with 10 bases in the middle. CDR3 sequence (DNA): TGTGCCAGCACCGAACGGGGCTCCTACGAGCAGTACTTC. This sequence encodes CASTERGSYEQYF. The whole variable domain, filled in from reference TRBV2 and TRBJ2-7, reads EPEVTQTPSHQVTQMGQEVILRCVPISNHLYFYWYRQILGQKVEFLVSFYNNEISEKSEIFDDQFSVERPDGSNFTLKIRSTKLEDSAMYFCASTERGSYEQYFGPGTRLTVT.

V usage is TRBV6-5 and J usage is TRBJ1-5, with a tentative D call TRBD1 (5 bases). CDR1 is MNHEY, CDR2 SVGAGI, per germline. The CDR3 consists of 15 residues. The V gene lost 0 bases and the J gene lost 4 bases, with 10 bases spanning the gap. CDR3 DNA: TGTGCCAGCAGTTACTCGAGGCAGGGTAATCAGCCCCAGCATTTT. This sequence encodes CASSYSRQGNQPQHF.

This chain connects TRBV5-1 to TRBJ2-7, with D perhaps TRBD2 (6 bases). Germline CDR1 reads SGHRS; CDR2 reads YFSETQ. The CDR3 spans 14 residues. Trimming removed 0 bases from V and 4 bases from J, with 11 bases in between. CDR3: CASSLGGKGYEQYF. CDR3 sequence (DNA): TGCGCCAGCAGCTTGGGCGGGAAGGGGTACGAGCAGTACTTC.

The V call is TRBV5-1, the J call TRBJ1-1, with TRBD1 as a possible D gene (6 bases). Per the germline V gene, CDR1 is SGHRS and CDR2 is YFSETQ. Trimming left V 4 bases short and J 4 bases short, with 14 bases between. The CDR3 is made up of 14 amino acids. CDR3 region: CASSAGAVSTEAFF. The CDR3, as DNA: TGCGCCAGCAGCGCAGGGGCGGTGAGCACTGAAGCTTTCTTT.

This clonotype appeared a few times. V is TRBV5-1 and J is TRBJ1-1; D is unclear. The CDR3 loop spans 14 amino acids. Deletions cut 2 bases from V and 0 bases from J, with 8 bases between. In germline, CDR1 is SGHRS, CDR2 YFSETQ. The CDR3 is CASSLSGMNTEAFF. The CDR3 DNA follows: TGCGCCAGCAGCTTATCGGGAATGAACACTGAAGCTTTCTTT.

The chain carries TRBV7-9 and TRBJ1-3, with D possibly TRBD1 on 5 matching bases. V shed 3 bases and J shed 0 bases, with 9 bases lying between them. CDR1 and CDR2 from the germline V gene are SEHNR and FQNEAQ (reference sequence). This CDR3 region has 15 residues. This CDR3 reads CASSFGQGSGNTIYF. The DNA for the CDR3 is TGTGCCAGCAGCTTTGGGCAGGGCTCTGGAAACACCATATATTTT.

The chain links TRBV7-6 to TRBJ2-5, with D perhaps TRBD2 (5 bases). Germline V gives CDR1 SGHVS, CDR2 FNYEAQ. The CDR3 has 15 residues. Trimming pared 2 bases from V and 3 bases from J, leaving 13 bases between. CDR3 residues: CASSLRGSGEETQYF. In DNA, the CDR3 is TGTGCCAGCAGCTTAAGAGGGTCCGGGGAAGAGACCCAGTACTTC.

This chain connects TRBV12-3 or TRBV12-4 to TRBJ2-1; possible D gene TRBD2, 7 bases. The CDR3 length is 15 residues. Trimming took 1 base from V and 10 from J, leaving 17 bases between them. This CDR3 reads CASSLEIGGTIEQFF. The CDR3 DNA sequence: TGTGCCAGCAGTTTAGAGATCGGGGGGACAATCGAGCAGTTCTTC.

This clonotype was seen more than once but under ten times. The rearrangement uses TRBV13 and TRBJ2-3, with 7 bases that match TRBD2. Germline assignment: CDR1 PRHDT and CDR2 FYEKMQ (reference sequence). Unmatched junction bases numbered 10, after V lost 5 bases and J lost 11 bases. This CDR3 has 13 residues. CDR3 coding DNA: TGTGCCAGCAGCCCGGGACTAAGTGGGGGGCAGTATTTT. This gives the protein CASSPGLSGGQYF.

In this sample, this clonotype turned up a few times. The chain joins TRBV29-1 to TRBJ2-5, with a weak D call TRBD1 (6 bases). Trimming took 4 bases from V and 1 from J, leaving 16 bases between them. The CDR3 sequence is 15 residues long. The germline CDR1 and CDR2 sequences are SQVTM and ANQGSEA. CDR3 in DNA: TGCAGCGTTGCTCTAAGGGGGAGCCCCCAAGAGACCCAGTACTTC. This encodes CSVALRGSPQETQYF.

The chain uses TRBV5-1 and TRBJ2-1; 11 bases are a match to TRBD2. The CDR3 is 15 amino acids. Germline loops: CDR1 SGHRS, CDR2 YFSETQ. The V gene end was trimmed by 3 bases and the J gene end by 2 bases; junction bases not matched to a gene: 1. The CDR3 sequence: CASSSTSGTYNEQFF. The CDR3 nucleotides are TGCGCCAGCAGCTCGACTAGCGGGACCTACAATGAGCAGTTCTTC.

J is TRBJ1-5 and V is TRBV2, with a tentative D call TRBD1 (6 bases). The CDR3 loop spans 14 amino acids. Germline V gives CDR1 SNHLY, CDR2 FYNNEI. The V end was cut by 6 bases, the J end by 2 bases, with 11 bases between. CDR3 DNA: TGTGCCAGCAGGGACAGTGCTGGCAATCAGCCCCAGCATTTT. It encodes CASRDSAGNQPQHF. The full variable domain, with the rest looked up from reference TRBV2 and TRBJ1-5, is EPEVTQTPSHQVTQMGQEVILRCVPISNHLYFYWYRQILGQKVEFLVSFYNNEISEKSEIFDDQFSVERPDGSNFTLKIRSTKLEDSAMYFCASRDSAGNQPQHFGDGTRLSIL.

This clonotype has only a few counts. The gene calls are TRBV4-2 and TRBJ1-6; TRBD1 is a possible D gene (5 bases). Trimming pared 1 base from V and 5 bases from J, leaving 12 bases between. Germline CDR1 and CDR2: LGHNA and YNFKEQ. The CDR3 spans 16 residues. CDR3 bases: TGTGCCAGCAGCCAAGCTAACCGGGACGATAATTCACCCCTCCACTTT. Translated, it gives CASSQANRDDNSPLHF.